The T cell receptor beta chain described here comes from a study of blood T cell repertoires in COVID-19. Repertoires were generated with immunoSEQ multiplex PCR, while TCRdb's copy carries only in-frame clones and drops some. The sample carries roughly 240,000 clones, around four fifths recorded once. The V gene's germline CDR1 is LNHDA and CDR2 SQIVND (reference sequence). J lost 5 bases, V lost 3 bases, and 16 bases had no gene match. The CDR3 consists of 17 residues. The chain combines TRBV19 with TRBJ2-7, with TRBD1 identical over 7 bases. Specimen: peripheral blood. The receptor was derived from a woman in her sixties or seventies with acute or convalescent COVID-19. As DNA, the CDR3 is TGTGCCAGTAGTATGTTCTTTCGGACAGGTGGTCTGAACGAGCAGTACTTC. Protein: CASSMFFRTGGLNEQYF.